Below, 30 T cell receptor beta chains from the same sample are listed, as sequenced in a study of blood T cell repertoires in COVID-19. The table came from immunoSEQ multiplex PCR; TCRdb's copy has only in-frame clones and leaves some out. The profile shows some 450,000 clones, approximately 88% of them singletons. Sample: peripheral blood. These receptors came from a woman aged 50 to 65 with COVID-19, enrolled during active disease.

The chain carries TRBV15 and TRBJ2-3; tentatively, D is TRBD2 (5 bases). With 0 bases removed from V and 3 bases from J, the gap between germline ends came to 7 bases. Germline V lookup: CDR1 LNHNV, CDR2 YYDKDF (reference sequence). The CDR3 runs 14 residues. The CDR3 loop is CATSRDRGTDTQYF. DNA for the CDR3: TGTGCCACCAGCAGAGATCGCGGGACAGATACGCAGTATTTT.

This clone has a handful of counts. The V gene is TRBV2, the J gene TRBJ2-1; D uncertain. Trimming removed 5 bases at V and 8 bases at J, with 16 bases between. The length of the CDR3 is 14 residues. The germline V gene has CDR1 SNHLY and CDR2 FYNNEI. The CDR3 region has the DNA TGTGCCAGCAGTCCACCCTATAGCTCCCATGAGCAGTTCTTC. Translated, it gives CASSPPYSSHEQFF.

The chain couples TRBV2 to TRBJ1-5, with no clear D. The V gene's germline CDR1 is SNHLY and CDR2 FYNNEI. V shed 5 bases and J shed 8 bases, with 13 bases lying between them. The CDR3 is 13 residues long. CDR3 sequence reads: CASSTNKYEPQHF. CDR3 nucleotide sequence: TGTGCCAGCAGTACGAACAAGTACGAGCCCCAGCATTTT.

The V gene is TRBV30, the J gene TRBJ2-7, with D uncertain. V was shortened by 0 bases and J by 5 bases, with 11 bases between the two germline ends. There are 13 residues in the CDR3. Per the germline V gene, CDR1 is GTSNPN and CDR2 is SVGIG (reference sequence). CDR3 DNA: TGTGCCTGGAGTGTATCGGGTCCCCACGAGCAGTACTTC. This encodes CAWSVSGPHEQYF.

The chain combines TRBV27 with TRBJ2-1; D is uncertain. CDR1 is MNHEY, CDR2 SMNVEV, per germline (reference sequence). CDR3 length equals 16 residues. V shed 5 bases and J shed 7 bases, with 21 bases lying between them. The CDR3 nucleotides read TGTGCCAGCAGTCCAACCATGGTAGCCGCTTGGAATGAGCAGTTCTTC. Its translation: CASSPTMVAAWNEQFF.

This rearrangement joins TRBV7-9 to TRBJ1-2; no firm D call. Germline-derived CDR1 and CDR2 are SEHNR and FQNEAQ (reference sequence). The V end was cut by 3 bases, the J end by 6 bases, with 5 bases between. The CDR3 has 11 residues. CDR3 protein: CASSFGDGYTF. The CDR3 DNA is TGTGCCAGCAGCTTCGGGGATGGCTACACCTTC.

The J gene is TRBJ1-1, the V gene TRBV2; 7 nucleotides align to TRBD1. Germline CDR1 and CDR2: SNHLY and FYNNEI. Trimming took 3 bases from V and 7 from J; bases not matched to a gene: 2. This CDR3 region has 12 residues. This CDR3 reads CASSDGTDEAFF. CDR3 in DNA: TGTGCCAGCAGTGATGGGACAGATGAAGCTTTCTTT.

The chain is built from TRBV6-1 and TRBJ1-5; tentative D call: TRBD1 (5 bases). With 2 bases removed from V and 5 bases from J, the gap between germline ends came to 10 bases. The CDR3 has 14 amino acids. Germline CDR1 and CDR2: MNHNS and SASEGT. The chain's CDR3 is CASSEWGVDQPQHF. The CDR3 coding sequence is TGTGCCAGCAGTGAATGGGGGGTAGATCAGCCCCAGCATTTT.

The CDR3 region is CASSVPSHGYTF. CDR3 coding DNA: TGTGCCAGCAGTGTCCCTTCCCATGGCTACACCTTC. The chain employs TRBV25-1 and TRBJ1-2; no reliable D call. The CDR3 has 12 amino acids. With 4 bases removed from V and 6 bases from J, the gap between germline ends came to 9 bases. Looked up from germline, CDR1 is MGHDK and CDR2 is SYGVNS.

The CDR3 is CASSLGGRSYNEQFF. The DNA of the CDR3 is TGTGCCAGCAGTTTAGGGGGGAGGTCCTACAATGAGCAGTTCTTC. The chain has TRBV28 and TRBJ2-1; a possible D gene is TRBD2 (6 bases). V was trimmed by 2 bases and J by 1 base, leaving 9 bases between them. The CDR3 has 15 amino acids. The germline V gene encodes CDR1 MDHEN and CDR2 SYDVKM.

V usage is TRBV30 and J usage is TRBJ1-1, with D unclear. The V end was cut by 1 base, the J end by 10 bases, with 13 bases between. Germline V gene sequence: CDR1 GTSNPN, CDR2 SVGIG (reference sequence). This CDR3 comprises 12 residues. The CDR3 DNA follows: TGTGCCTGGAGTGACTCCAGGTCTGCAGCTTTCTTT. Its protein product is CAWSDSRSAAFF.

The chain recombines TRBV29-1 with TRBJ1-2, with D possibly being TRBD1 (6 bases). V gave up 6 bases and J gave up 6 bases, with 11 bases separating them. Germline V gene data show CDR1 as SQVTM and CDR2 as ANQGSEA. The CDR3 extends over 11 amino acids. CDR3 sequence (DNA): TGCAGCGTGGGGGAGGGGGATGGCTACACCTTC. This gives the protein CSVGEGDGYTF.

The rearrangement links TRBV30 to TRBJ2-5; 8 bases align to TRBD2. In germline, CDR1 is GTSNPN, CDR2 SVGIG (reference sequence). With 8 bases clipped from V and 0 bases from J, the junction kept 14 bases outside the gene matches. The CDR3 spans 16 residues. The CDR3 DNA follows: TGTGCCGCCCACACAGCGGGGGTAAATAACCAAGAGACCCAGTACTTC. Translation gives CAAHTAGVNNQETQYF.

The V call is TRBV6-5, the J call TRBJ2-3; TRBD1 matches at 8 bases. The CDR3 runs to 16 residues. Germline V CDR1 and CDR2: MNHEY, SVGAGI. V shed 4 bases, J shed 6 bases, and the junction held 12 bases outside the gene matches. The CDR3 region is CASSSTGTGGWDTQYF. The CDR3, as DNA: TGTGCCAGCAGTTCCACCGGGACAGGCGGTTGGGATACGCAGTATTTT.

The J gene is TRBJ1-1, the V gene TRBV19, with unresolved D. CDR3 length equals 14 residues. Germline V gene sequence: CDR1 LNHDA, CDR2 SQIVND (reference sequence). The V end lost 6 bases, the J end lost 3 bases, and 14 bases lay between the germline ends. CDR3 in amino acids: CASRRELRDTEAFF. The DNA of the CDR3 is TGTGCCAGTAGGAGGGAATTACGCGACACTGAAGCTTTCTTT. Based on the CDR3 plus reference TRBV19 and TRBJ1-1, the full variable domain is DGGITQSPKYLFRKEGQNVTLSCEQNLNHDAMYWYRQDPGQGLRLIYYSQIVNDFQKGDIAEGYSVSREKKESFPLTVTSAQKNPTAFYLCASRRELRDTEAFFGQGTRLTVV.

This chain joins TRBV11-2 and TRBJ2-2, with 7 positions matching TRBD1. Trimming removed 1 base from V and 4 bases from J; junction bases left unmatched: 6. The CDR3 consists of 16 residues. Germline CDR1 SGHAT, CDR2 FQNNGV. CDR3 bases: TGTGCCAGCAGCTTAGCTCCGGACAGGAGCACCGGGGAGCTGTTTTTT. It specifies CASSLAPDRSTGELFF.

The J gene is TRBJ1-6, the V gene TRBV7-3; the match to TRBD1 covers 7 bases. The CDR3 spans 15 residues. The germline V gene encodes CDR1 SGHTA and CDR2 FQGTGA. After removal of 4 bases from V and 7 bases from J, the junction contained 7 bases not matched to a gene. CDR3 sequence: CASSYSGTENSPLHF. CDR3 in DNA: TGTGCCAGCAGCTACTCCGGGACAGAAAATTCACCCCTCCACTTT.

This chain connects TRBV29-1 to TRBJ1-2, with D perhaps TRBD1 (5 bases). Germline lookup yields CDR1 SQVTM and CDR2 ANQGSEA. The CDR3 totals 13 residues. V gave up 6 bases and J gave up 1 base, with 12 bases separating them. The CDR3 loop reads CSVPGLINYGYTF. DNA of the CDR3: TGCAGCGTACCGGGACTTATTAACTATGGCTACACCTTC.

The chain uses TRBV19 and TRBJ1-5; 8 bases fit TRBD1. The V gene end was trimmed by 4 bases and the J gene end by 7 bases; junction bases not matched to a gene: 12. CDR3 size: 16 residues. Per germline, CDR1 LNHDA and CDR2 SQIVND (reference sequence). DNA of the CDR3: TGTGCCAGTAGTAATGCAGGGGGCTTTCCTGGACAGCCCCAGCATTTT. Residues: CASSNAGGFPGQPQHF.

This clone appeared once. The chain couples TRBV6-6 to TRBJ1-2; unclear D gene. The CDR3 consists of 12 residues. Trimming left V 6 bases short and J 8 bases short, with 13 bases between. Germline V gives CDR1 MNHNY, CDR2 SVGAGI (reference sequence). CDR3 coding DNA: TGTGCCAGCAGCTTGCTGGGCGAGGGCTACACCTTC. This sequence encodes CASSLLGEGYTF.

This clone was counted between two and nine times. CDR3: CASSLIQGYHSYEQYF. DNA of the CDR3: TGTGCCAGCAGCTTGATACAGGGGTACCATTCCTACGAGCAGTACTTC. The chain combines TRBV7-3 with TRBJ2-7; 7 nucleotides match TRBD1. This CDR3 region has 16 residues. Per the germline V gene, CDR1 is SGHTA and CDR2 is FQGTGA. With V trimmed by 3 bases and J by 1 base, 9 bases remained unmatched.

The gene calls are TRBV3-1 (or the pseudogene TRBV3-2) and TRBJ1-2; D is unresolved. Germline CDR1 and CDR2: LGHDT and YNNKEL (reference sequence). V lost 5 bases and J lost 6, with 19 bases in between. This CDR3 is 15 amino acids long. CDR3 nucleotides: TGTGCCAGCAGCTCTCGGGAGTCGTATATCAATGGCTACACCTTC. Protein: CASSSRESYINGYTF.

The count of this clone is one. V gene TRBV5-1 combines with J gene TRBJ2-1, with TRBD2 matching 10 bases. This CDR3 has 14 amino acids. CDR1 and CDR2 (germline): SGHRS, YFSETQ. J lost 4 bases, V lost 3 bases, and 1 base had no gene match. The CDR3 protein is CASSWGLAYNEQFF. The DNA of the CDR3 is TGCGCCAGCAGCTGGGGACTAGCGTACAATGAGCAGTTCTTC.

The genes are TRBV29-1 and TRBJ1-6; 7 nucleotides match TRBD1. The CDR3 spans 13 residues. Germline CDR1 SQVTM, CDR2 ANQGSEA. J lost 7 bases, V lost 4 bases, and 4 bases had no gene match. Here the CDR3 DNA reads TGCAGCGTTGGACAGGGAAGAAATTCACCCCTCCACTTT. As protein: CSVGQGRNSPLHF.

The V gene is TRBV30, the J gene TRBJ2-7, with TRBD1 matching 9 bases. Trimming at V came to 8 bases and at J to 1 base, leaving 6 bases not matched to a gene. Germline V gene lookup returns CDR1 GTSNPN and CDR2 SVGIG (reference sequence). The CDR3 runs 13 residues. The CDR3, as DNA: TGTGCCGGTTGGACAGGGGAATCCTACGAGCAGTACTTC. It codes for CAGWTGESYEQYF.

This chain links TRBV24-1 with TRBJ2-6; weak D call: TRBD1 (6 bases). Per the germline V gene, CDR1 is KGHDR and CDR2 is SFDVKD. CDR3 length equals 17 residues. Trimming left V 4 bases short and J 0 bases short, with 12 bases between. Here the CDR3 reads CATSDPGQTSGANVLTF. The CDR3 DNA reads TGTGCCACCAGTGACCCTGGACAGACCTCTGGGGCCAACGTCCTGACTTTC.

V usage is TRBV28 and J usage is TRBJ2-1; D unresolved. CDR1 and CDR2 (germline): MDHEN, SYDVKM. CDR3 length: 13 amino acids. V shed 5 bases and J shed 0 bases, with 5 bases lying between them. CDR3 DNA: TGTGCCAGCAGTGCAGGCTCCTACAATGAGCAGTTCTTC. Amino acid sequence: CASSAGSYNEQFF.

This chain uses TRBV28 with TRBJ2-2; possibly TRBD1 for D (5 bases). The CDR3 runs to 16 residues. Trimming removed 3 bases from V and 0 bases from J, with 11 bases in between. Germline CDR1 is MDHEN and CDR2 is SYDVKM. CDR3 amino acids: CASSFQGTTNTGELFF. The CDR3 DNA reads TGTGCCAGCAGTTTTCAGGGAACCACGAACACCGGGGAGCTGTTTTTT.

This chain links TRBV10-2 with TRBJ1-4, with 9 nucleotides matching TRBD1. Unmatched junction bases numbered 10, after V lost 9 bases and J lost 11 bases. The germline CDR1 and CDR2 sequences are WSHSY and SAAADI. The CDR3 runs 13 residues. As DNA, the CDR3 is TGCGCCAGTTCGGGACAGGGAGAGGCGAAACTGTTTTTT. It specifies CASSGQGEAKLFF.

DNA for the CDR3: TGCGCCAGCAGCTTGGCTTCGTTCAGGGGGGACGGCTACACCTTC. Amino acid sequence: CASSLASFRGDGYTF. The V call is TRBV5-1, the J call TRBJ1-2, with 7 bases lining up with TRBD1. The CDR3 length is 15 residues. V shed 0 bases and J 8 bases; nucleotides not matched to a gene: 10. Germline-derived CDR1 and CDR2 are SGHRS and YFSETQ.